These 8 T cell receptor beta chains were sequenced from one sample in a study of cytomegalovirus exposure and HLA in healthy donors. Primers included in the PCR were 60 Vbeta and 13 Jbeta primers. Clones were read by immunoSEQ multiplex PCR, and TCRdb kept only the in-frame ones, dropping some. Altogether 95,000 to 150,000 clones are present, about three quarters being singletons, with the ten largest covering approximately 2.5%. The specimen was PBMCs. The receptors were sampled from a middle-aged woman in good health and CMV-seropositive.

This sequence joins TRBV28 and TRBJ2-7; 12 positions match TRBD2. Trimming removed 7 bases from V and 4 bases from J; junction bases left unmatched: 8. The CDR3 totals 15 residues. The germline V gene encodes CDR1 MDHEN and CDR2 SYDVKM. The CDR3 is CASTARTSGAYEQYF. The CDR3 nucleotides are TGTGCCAGCACAGCTCGGACTAGCGGGGCGTACGAGCAGTACTTC.

V and J are TRBV11-3 and TRBJ1-2; D is unclear. The CDR3 is made up of 13 amino acids. Trimming stripped 2 bases from V and 5 bases from J, with 9 bases between. From germline, CDR1 is SGHNT and CDR2 YENEEA. The DNA for the CDR3 is TGTGCCAGCAGCTTACAAGGAGGGTATGGCTACACCTTC. It encodes CASSLQGGYGYTF.

The CDR3 nucleotides are TGCGCCAGCACGGAGCGGGGCCTACCGCAAGAGACCCAGTACTTC. As protein: CASTERGLPQETQYF. The rearrangement links TRBV4-1 to TRBJ2-5; TRBD2 matches 7 bases. This CDR3 contains 15 residues. Germline V CDR1 and CDR2: MGHRA, YSYEKL. V lost 7 bases and J lost 2; bases outside the gene matches: 10.

The table lists this clone with a few counts. The genes are TRBV6-1 and TRBJ2-5; TRBD1 might be the D (7 bases). The CDR3 extends over 14 amino acids. V lost 6 bases, J lost 2 bases, and 13 bases lay in between. Germline V lookup: CDR1 MNHNS, CDR2 SASEGT. CDR3 sequence (DNA): TGTGCCAGCAGCGGGGGACAGCCTCAAGAGACCCAGTACTTC. Translation gives CASSGGQPQETQYF.

The chain has TRBV7-2 and TRBJ2-7, with 10 bases fitting TRBD2. J was trimmed by 6 bases and V by 2 bases; bases with no gene match: 4. Germline lookup yields CDR1 SGHTA and CDR2 FQGNSA. The length of the CDR3 is 14 residues. DNA for the CDR3: TGTGCCAGCAGCTTAAGCGGGGGGGCCGGCGAGCAGTACTTC. Amino acid sequence: CASSLSGGAGEQYF.

The gene calls are TRBV9 and TRBJ2-5; weak D call: TRBD1 (6 bases). Per germline, CDR1 SGDLS and CDR2 YYNGEE. Deletions cut 4 bases from V and 5 bases from J, with 18 bases between. The CDR3 covers 15 residues. CDR3 loop: CASSFQTGTGETQYF. DNA of the CDR3: TGTGCCAGCAGCTTCCAGACAGGCACGGGGGAGACCCAGTACTTC.

The V call is TRBV25-1, the J call TRBJ1-2; unclear D gene. CDR3 length: 12 amino acids. V lost 3 bases and J 7 bases, leaving 9 bases between the germline ends. CDR1 and CDR2 (germline): MGHDK, SYGVNS. CDR3 in DNA: TGTGCCAGCAGTGACAGTCAGTTTGGCTACACCTTC. Its protein is CASSDSQFGYTF.

The chain links TRBV9 to TRBJ1-4; D possibly corresponds to TRBD1 (6 bases). Germline assignment: CDR1 SGDLS and CDR2 YYNGEE. CDR3 size: 14 residues. V lost 0 bases, J lost 8 bases, and 11 bases lay in between. CDR3 amino acids: CASSVGDIAEKLFF. In DNA, the CDR3 is TGTGCCAGCAGCGTAGGGGACATAGCCGAAAAACTGTTTTTT.